A selection of T cell receptor beta chains follows, all from one sample in a study of T-cell memory formation after mild COVID-19. TCRdb independently ran MiXCR on the 5' RACE reads; one entry per CDR3 protein. The repertoire holds approximately 340,000 distinct CDR3 sequences, with around 13% as singletons. Specimen: PBMCs or a T cell subset sorted from them (not recorded which). Every receptor here comes from a man between 18 and 29 years old who had mild COVID-19 (a few samples of this study predate the infection). Cell type and time point are not known. Each CDR3 is given with its conserved first and last residue. A D gene is named only where the DNA matches it firmly. Rows give clone size only sometimes, using once, few, many, or a class for an expanded clone.

>few|TRBV6-5|NA|TRBJ2-5
CASGDSSASWPQTQYF
TGTGCCAGCGGGGATTCGAGCGCCTCCTGGCCTCAGACCCAGTACTTC
>NA|TRBV4-3|TRBD2|TRBJ2-4
CASSQATSGGAYAKNIQYF
TGCGCCAGCAGCCAAGCGACTAGCGGGGGGGCCTACGCCAAAAACATTCAGTACTTC
>NA|TRBV4-3|NA|TRBJ1-2
CASSEAGANLYGYTF
TGCGCCAGCAGCGAGGCAGGGGCCAACCTTTATGGCTACACCTTC
>NA|TRBV5-6|NA|TRBJ2-2
CASSPDGVTNTGELFF
TGTGCCAGCAGCCCGGACGGGGTCACAAACACCGGGGAGCTGTTTTTT
>many|TRBV12-3/TRBV12-4|NA|TRBJ2-1
CASSLSGTRAHNEQFF
TGTGCCAGCAGTTTAAGTGGGACAAGGGCCCACAATGAGCAGTTCTTC
>many|TRBV20-1|NA|TRBJ2-3
CSASPGIHTDTQYF
TGCAGTGCTAGTCCCGGGATACACACAGATACGCAGTATTTT
>NA|TRBV12-3/TRBV12-4|NA|TRBJ1-3
CASSLAGPFAGNTIYF
TGTGCCAGCAGTTTAGCAGGGCCCTTCGCTGGAAACACCATATATTTT
>many|TRBV7-2|NA|TRBJ2-5
CASSPMGAVETQYF
TGTGCCAGCAGCCCGATGGGGGCCGTAGAGACCCAGTACTTC
>few|TRBV5-1|TRBD1|TRBJ1-4
CASSLQGFGEKLFF
TGCGCCAGCAGCTTACAGGGGTTTGGGGAAAAACTGTTTTTT
>NA|TRBV20-1|NA|TRBJ1-5
CSAVGDSNQPQHF
TGCAGTGCTGTGGGGGATAGCAATCAGCCCCAGCATTTT
>NA|TRBV6-5|NA|TRBJ2-1
CASSFYRYNEQFF
TGTGCCAGCAGTTTCTACAGATACAATGAGCAGTTCTTC
>few|TRBV7-4|TRBD1|TRBJ1-1
CASSGRDRVLSTEAFF
TGTGCCAGCAGCGGCCGGGACAGGGTCTTAAGCACTGAAGCTTTCTTT
>few|TRBV7-9|NA|TRBJ2-1
CASRGSTRSSYNEQFF
TGTGCCAGCAGGGGATCGACCAGGAGCTCCTACAATGAGCAGTTCTTC
>few|TRBV30|NA|TRBJ2-7
CAWSVRGYEQYF
TGTGCCTGGAGTGTACGGGGATACGAGCAGTACTTC
>NA|TRBV14|NA|TRBJ2-3
CASSSRLTDTQYF
TGTGCCAGCAGCTCCCGGCTGACAGATACGCAGTATTTT
>NA|TRBV15|NA|TRBJ2-3
CATSRDPRGSSTDTQYF
TGTGCCACCAGCAGAGATCCCAGGGGATCTAGCACAGATACGCAGTATTTT
>NA|TRBV7-2|NA|TRBJ2-1
CASSPDPVAGLVF
TGTGCCAGCAGCCCGGACCCCGTGGCGGGACTCGTGTTC
>NA|TRBV9|NA|TRBJ1-1
CASSVDPGDEAFF
TGTGCCAGCAGCGTAGACCCAGGGGATGAAGCTTTCTTT
>few|TRBV5-1|NA|TRBJ2-2
CASSLGVHTGELFF
TGCGCCAGCAGCTTGGGAGTACACACCGGGGAGCTGTTTTTT
>NA|TRBV4-2|NA|TRBJ2-3
CASSQSGGPADTQYF
TGTGCCAGCAGCCAAAGTGGGGGGCCAGCAGATACGCAGTATTTT
>NA|TRBV20-1|TRBD2|TRBJ2-1
CSASKRTSGGSNEQFF
TGCAGTGCTTCCAAAAGAACTAGCGGGGGGTCGAATGAGCAGTTCTTC
>once|TRBV12-3/TRBV12-4|TRBD2|TRBJ2-3
CASSPWGLAGGSSTDKQYF
TGTGCCAGCAGCCCTTGGGGACTAGCGGGGGGAAGTAGCACAGATAAGCAGTATTTT
>NA|TRBV25-1|NA|TRBJ2-7
CASSEFGYEQYF
TGTGCCAGCAGTGAATTTGGTTACGAGCAGTACTTC
>many|TRBV5-1|NA|TRBJ2-3
CASSRRGAGTDTQYF
TGCGCCAGCAGCCGCCGGGGGGCCGGTACAGATACGCAGTATTTT
>few|TRBV28|NA|TRBJ1-2
CASSRGGSSYGYTF
TGTGCCAGCAGTCGCGGGGGCTCCAGCTATGGCTACACCTTC
>few|TRBV19|NA|TRBJ1-1
CASIRTGNTEAFF
TGTGCCAGTATCCGGACGGGGAACACTGAAGCTTTCTTT
>NA|TRBV18|NA|TRBJ1-1
CASSPPGRFLRNTEAFF
TGTGCCAGCTCACCACCAGGGAGGTTTCTACGGAACACTGAAGCTTTCTTT
>few|TRBV29-1|TRBD1|TRBJ2-1
CSGDRDRGHEQFF
TGCAGCGGTGACAGGGACCGGGGACATGAGCAGTTCTTC
>NA|TRBV5-1|NA|TRBJ1-2
CASSLGEHYGYTF
TGCGCCAGCAGCTTAGGGGAACACTATGGCTACACCTTC
>few|TRBV27|TRBD1|TRBJ1-6
CASSWGGTGGSPLHF
TGTGCCAGCAGTTGGGGCGGGACAGGGGGCTCACCCCTCCACTTT
>NA|TRBV5-6|TRBD1|TRBJ1-2
CASSLEQGAPIYGYTF
TGTGCCAGCAGCTTGGAGCAGGGGGCCCCCATCTATGGCTACACCTTC
>few|TRBV5-1|TRBD2|TRBJ2-1
CASSLSAGVVEQFF
TGCGCCAGCAGCTTATCAGCGGGGGTAGTTGAGCAGTTCTTC
>NA|TRBV11-2|TRBD2|TRBJ2-7
CASSSGLAGYEQYF
TGTGCCAGCAGCTCGGGACTAGCGGGGTACGAGCAGTACTTC
>few|TRBV5-1|TRBD1|TRBJ2-2
CASSFPEEGQGITGELFF
TGCGCCAGCAGCTTCCCAGAGGAGGGACAGGGGATCACCGGGGAGCTGTTTTTT
>many|TRBV14|NA|TRBJ1-2
CASSHTLGGSSYGYTF
TGTGCCAGCAGCCATACTCTCGGGGGATCCAGTTATGGCTACACCTTC